These T cell receptor beta chains were read from a single sample in a study of Graves' ophthalmopathy and Graves' hyperthyroidism. Via MiXCR, TCRdb re-called the multiplex PCR reads, giving one row per CDR3 protein. The sample contains roughly 1.1 million distinct CDR3 sequences, roughly 35% of which appear only once. Input material: peripheral blood or thyroid tissue (not recorded which). The receptors were sampled from an adult man with Graves' hyperthyroidism. Each CDR3 is given with its conserved first and last residue. Each record gives: clone size, V gene, J gene, D gene, CDR3 protein, CDR3 DNA. The D gene is left open where the match is weak. Clone size is shown for a subset of rows, as once, few, many or a class of expanded clone.

>few|TRBV20-1|TRBJ2-7|TRBD1
CSARVRGRDRVIDEQYF
TGCAGTGCTAGGGTTAGGGGTCGGGACAGGGTTATCGACGAGCAGTACTTC
>NA|TRBV11-2|TRBJ1-3|NA
CASSGWVPSGNTIYF
TGTGCCAGCAGCGGATGGGTCCCCTCTGGAAACACCATATATTTT
>few|TRBV7-3|TRBJ1-3|NA
CASSLTAGSGNTIYF
TGTGCCAGCAGCTTAACAGCAGGTTCTGGAAACACCATATATTTT
>few|TRBV7-3|TRBJ2-5|NA
CASSLNAPQETQYF
TGTGCCAGCAGCTTAAACGCGCCCCAAGAGACCCAGTACTTC
>NA|TRBV6-5|TRBJ2-5|NA
CAGSYSRQKETQYF
TGTGCCGGCAGTTACTCCCGGCAGAAAGAGACCCAGTACTTC
>NA|TRBV28|TRBJ1-6|NA
CASSLSGQINSPLHF
TGTGCCAGCAGTTTAAGTGGCCAGATTAATTCACCCCTCCACTTT
>NA|TRBV2|TRBJ1-2|NA
CASSESNGYTF
TGTGCCAGCAGTGAGAGCAATGGCTACACCTTC
>NA|TRBV12-3/TRBV12-4|TRBJ1-5|TRBD1
CASSYGTGRSNQPQHF
TGTGCCAGCAGTTACGGGACAGGTAGGAGCAATCAGCCCCAGCATTTT
>NA|TRBV7-9|TRBJ2-5|NA
CASSWDLQETQYF
TGTGCCAGCAGCTGGGACCTACAAGAGACCCAGTACTTC
>many|TRBV10-3|TRBJ2-2|NA
CAILGNTGELFF
TGTGCCATCTTAGGCAACACCGGGGAGCTGTTTTTT
>few|TRBV20-1|TRBJ2-7|NA
CSARVAVGVYEQYF
TGCAGTGCTAGAGTAGCGGTGGGGGTCTACGAGCAGTACTTC
>few|TRBV14|TRBJ2-3|TRBD2
CASSQPRGGTDTQYF
TGTGCCAGCAGTCAACCTCGCGGGGGGACAGATACGCAGTATTTT
>NA|TRBV20-1|TRBJ2-7|NA
CSARAGSITGEQYF
TGCAGTGCTAGAGCCGGTTCTATCACCGGGGAGCAGTACTTC
>NA|TRBV6-5|TRBJ1-2|NA
CASSYGAGRYGYTF
TGTGCCAGCAGTTACGGAGCAGGGCGCTATGGCTACACCTTC
>many|TRBV7-8|TRBJ2-5|NA
CASSLVAYLETQYF
TGTGCCAGCAGCTTAGTTGCGTACCTGGAGACCCAGTACTTC
>NA|TRBV20-1|TRBJ1-1|TRBD1
CSARAYGQGATEAFF
TGCAGTGCTAGGGCTTATGGACAGGGGGCCACTGAAGCTTTCTTT
>few|TRBV5-1|TRBJ1-5|NA
CASSFGDSLNQPQHF
TGCGCCAGCAGCTTCGGGGATTCCTTAAATCAGCCCCAGCATTTT
>few|TRBV12-3/TRBV12-4|TRBJ2-2|NA
CASSSQEDTGELFF
TGTGCCAGCAGTTCTCAGGAGGACACCGGGGAGCTGTTTTTT
>NA|TRBV24-1|TRBJ2-6|NA
CATSDPRGPGANVLTF
TGTGCCACCAGTGATCCGCGGGGACCTGGGGCCAACGTCCTGACTTTC
>many|TRBV29-1|TRBJ2-3|NA
CSVEGDPPSTDTQYF
TGCAGCGTTGAGGGGGATCCACCTAGCACAGATACGCAGTATTTT
>NA|TRBV15|TRBJ2-2|NA
CATSRDARGGELFF
TGTGCCACCAGCAGAGATGCTCGGGGCGGGGAGCTGTTTTTT
>NA|TRBV10-3|TRBJ2-7|TRBD2
CASTSPGLAGYEQYF
TGTGCCAGCACCTCCCCGGGACTAGCGGGCTACGAGCAGTACTTC
>once|TRBV19|TRBJ1-1|NA
CASTPGWGGNRITEAFF
TGTGCCAGTACCCCAGGGTGGGGTGGCAACCGGATAACTGAAGCTTTCTTT
>many|TRBV10-3|TRBJ2-7|TRBD1
CAIKADRAYEQYF
TGTGCCATCAAAGCGGACAGGGCCTACGAGCAGTACTTC
>few|TRBV11-2|TRBJ2-5|TRBD2
CASSLGGTRRETQYF
TGTGCCAGCAGCTTAGGCGGGACTAGAAGAGAGACCCAGTACTTC
>NA|TRBV7-9|TRBJ1-5|TRBD1
CASSTGTVSNQPQHF
TGTGCCAGCAGCACCGGGACAGTTAGCAATCAGCCCCAGCACTTT
>few|TRBV10-3|TRBJ1-1|NA
CAISVDSSDTEAFF
TGTGCCATCAGTGTTGACAGCTCCGACACTGAAGCTTTCTTT
>NA|TRBV7-2|TRBJ2-5|TRBD1
CASLKGGAETQYF
TGTGCCAGCCTAAAAGGGGGCGCAGAGACCCAGTACTTC
>NA|TRBV30|TRBJ1-5|NA
CAWSSGTGQPQHF
TGTGCCTGGAGTTCAGGGACGGGGCAGCCCCAGCATTTT
>many|TRBV7-9|TRBJ1-1|NA
CASSPGGGRAFF
TGTGCCAGCAGCCCCGGCGGGGGGCGTGCTTTCTTT
>many|TRBV20-1|TRBJ2-7|TRBD1
CSARAGDRATYEQYF
TGCAGTGCTAGAGCTGGGGACAGGGCAACCTACGAGCAGTACTTC
>NA|TRBV7-2|TRBJ1-5|NA
CASSRDWGRASQPQHF
TGTGCCAGCAGCCGAGATTGGGGCAGGGCCTCCCAGCCCCAGCATTTT
>NA|TRBV28|TRBJ2-5|TRBD1
CASSLDKGARKTQYF
TGTGCCAGCAGTTTGGACAAGGGGGCGCGAAAGACCCAGTACTTC
>NA|TRBV5-1|TRBJ2-2|NA
CASSGYVSATGTGELFF
TGCGCCAGCAGCGGCTATGTTTCAGCAACGGGCACCGGGGAGCTGTTTTTT
>NA|TRBV7-2|TRBJ1-6|NA
CASRGQANNSPLHF
TGTGCCAGCAGGGGACAAGCTAATAATTCACCCCTCCACTTT
>NA|TRBV11-2|TRBJ2-2|NA
CASSFWDTGELFF
TGTGCCAGCAGCTTTTGGGACACCGGGGAGCTGTTTTTT
>NA|TRBV10-1|TRBJ2-2|NA
CASSWSLDGELFF
TGCGCCAGCAGCTGGTCGCTGGACGGGGAGCTGTTTTTT
>NA|TRBV12-3/TRBV12-4|TRBJ1-2|NA
CASSGGGTDGYTF
TGTGCCAGCAGTGGAGGAGGGACGGATGGCTACACCTTC
>many|TRBV12-3/TRBV12-4|TRBJ1-5|NA
CASSPQYNQPQHF
TGTGCCAGCAGTCCCCAGTACAATCAGCCCCAGCATTTT
>NA|TRBV7-3|TRBJ2-3|NA
CASSLEADTQFF
TGTGCCAGCAGCTTGGAGGCAGATACGCAGTTTTTT
>NA|TRBV20-1|TRBJ2-7|NA
CSARDAVSYEQYF
TGCAGTGCTAGAGATGCGGTCTCCTACGAGCAGTACTTC
>many|TRBV20-1|TRBJ2-7|NA
CSASPSTYEQYF
TGCAGTGCTAGTCCCAGCACCTACGAGCAGTACTTC
>NA|TRBV5-1|TRBJ2-2|NA
CASTSGRTTGELFF
TGCGCCAGCACTTCGGGGCGTACCACCGGGGAGCTGTTTTTT
>many|TRBV7-2|TRBJ2-7|NA
CASSLDSLTYEQYF
TGTGCCAGCAGCCTGGACAGTTTAACCTACGAGCAGTACTTC
>NA|TRBV10-1|TRBJ1-5|NA
CARGEGDAATNQPQHF
TGCGCCAGGGGAGAGGGGGATGCTGCAACCAATCAGCCCCAGCATTTT
>NA|TRBV5-1|TRBJ1-6|NA
CASSFSGGNSPLHF
TGCGCCAGCAGCTTTTCCGGGGGAAATTCACCCCTCCACTTT